These T cell receptor beta chains were read from a single sample in a study of T cell repertoires in cytomegalovirus infection. TCRdb re-called the reads with MiXCR, one entry per CDR3 protein. The table has some 70,000 distinct CDR3 sequences, around 21% seen once. Their antigens remain unidentified. Material for sequencing was PBMCs, sequenced either directly or after in vitro stimulation (not recorded which). The receptors shown here come from a human donor in good health (CMV status not recorded). Some clones in this sample may be carry-over from other donors' samples. Both conserved end residues are part of each CDR3. Each record gives: V gene, clone size, J gene, D gene, CDR3 protein, CDR3 DNA. D genes are given only for firm matches. Size is stated for part of the rows, as once, few or many counts, or as a class when the clone is expanded.

>TRBV7-8|NA|TRBJ1-6|NA
CASSPHRDFYSSYNSPLHF
TGTGCCAGCAGCCCCCACCGGGACTTCTATAGCTCCTATAATTCACCCCTCCACTTT
>TRBV6-1|many|TRBJ2-7|NA
CASSEVFHRQDYEQYF
TGTGCCAGCAGTGAAGTTTTCCATCGACAGGACTACGAGCAGTACTTC
>TRBV4-2|few|TRBJ1-5|TRBD1
CASSRGTDPNQPQHF
TGTGCCAGCAGCCGCGGGACAGACCCCAATCAGCCCCAGCATTTT
>TRBV7-2|many|TRBJ2-1|NA
CASSFYRDNEQFF
TGTGCCAGCAGCTTCTACCGGGATAATGAGCAGTTCTTC
>TRBV7-6|few|TRBJ2-1|NA
CASSQERGDYNEQFF
TGTGCCAGCAGCCAGGAGAGGGGGGACTACAATGAGCAGTTCTTC
>TRBV19|NA|TRBJ1-1|NA
CATLSAGTEAFF
TGTGCCACCCTCTCGGCAGGCACTGAAGCTTTCTTT
>TRBV7-6|NA|TRBJ2-1|NA
CASSLEGRGGFF
TGTGCCAGCAGCTTAGAGGGCCGAGGGGGGTTCTTC
>TRBV7-2|many|TRBJ2-5|NA
CASSYPPVETQYF
TGTGCCAGCAGCTACCCTCCTGTCGAGACCCAGTACTTC
>TRBV2|few|TRBJ1-1|NA
CASMDGTAEAFF
TGTGCCAGCATGGACGGAACAGCTGAAGCTTTCTTT
>TRBV6-1|few|TRBJ1-5|TRBD1
CASKRGQAYQPQHF
TGTGCCAGCAAACGGGGACAGGCCTATCAGCCCCAGCATTTT
>TRBV20-1|once|TRBJ1-1|TRBD1
CSAWTGSTTEAFF
TGCAGTGCTTGGACAGGGTCAACTACTGAAGCTTTCTTT
>TRBV28|NA|TRBJ2-7|NA
CASSLDLTDLYEQYF
TGTGCCAGCAGCCTAGACCTGACTGACCTTTACGAGCAGTACTTC
>TRBV7-8|NA|TRBJ2-1|TRBD2
CASSYGTSGRRIF
TGTGCCAGCAGCTACGGGACTAGCGGGAGAAGGATCTTC
>TRBV28|NA|TRBJ1-5|NA
CASSLVGGIQPQHF
TGTGCCAGCAGTTTAGTAGGGGGGATTCAGCCCCAGCATTTT
>TRBV4-1|few|TRBJ1-1|NA
CASSSIGGRQSSAFF
TGCGCCAGCAGTTCAATCGGCGGCAGACAAAGTTCGGCTTTCTTT
>TRBV7-2|many|TRBJ2-5|NA
CASSLGGNSQETQYF
TGTGCCAGCAGCTTAGGTGGGAACAGCCAAGAGACCCAGTACTTC
>TRBV7-3|NA|TRBJ2-3|TRBD2
CASSSRLAGADTQYF
TGTGCCAGCAGCTCACGACTAGCGGGAGCAGATACGCAGTATTTT
>TRBV7-6|many|TRBJ2-5|NA
CASSLKSAETQYF
TGTGCCAGCAGCTTAAAGTCAGCGGAGACCCAGTACTTC
>TRBV5-1|NA|TRBJ2-2|TRBD2
CASSLTSGTFSGELFF
TGCGCCAGCAGCTTAACTAGCGGGACATTCAGCGGGGAGCTGTTTTTT
>TRBV29-1|NA|TRBJ2-1|TRBD2
CSVPRLAGAGNEQFF
TGCAGCGTCCCCCGCTTAGCGGGAGCTGGGAATGAGCAGTTCTTC
>TRBV29-1|few|TRBJ1-4|NA
CSAGRVNEKLFF
TGCAGCGCCGGCAGGGTAAACGAAAAACTGTTTTTT
>TRBV6-6|NA|TRBJ1-2|TRBD1
CASSYFGTGDGYTF
TGTGCCAGCAGTTACTTTGGGACAGGGGATGGCTACACCTTC
>TRBV4-3|few|TRBJ2-2|NA
CASSQDPAGPTGELFF
TGCGCCAGCAGCCAAGATCCAGCAGGACCCACCGGGGAGCTGTTTTTT
>TRBV19|many|TRBJ2-1|TRBD2
CASIGGLSYNEQFF
TGTGCCAGTATCGGGGGACTATCCTACAATGAGCAGTTCTTC
>TRBV11-2|few|TRBJ2-2|NA
CASSPVGRRSNTGELFF
TGTGCCAGCAGCCCAGTGGGCCGGAGGTCGAACACCGGGGAGCTGTTTTTT
>TRBV7-2|many|TRBJ2-3|TRBD2
CASSLRAGAADTQYF
TGTGCCAGCAGCTTAAGAGCGGGAGCCGCAGATACGCAGTATTTT
>TRBV25-1|NA|TRBJ2-5|TRBD1
CASSEYRGETQYF
TGTGCCAGCAGTGAGTACAGGGGAGAGACCCAGTACTTC
>TRBV7-2|many|TRBJ1-2|NA
CASSRRASYGYTF
TGTGCCAGCAGCCGAAGGGCCTCGTATGGCTACACCTTC
>TRBV7-6|few|TRBJ2-7|TRBD2
CASSQGGRPYYEQYF
TGTGCCAGCAGCCAGGGCGGGAGGCCCTATTACGAGCAGTACTTC
>TRBV27|NA|TRBJ1-2|NA
CASSFWGPSYGYTF
TGTGCCAGCAGTTTTTGGGGACCTAGCTATGGCTACACCTTC